These T cell receptor beta chains were read from a single sample in a study of blood T cells in healthy people across ages. TCRdb re-called the 5' RACE reads through MiXCR, storing one row per CDR3 protein. Of a few hundred thousand distinct CDR3 sequences listed, about 29% are singletons. This same sample was also taken into another study, of T cells of mothers and their children.

Sequencing was carried out using blood. These receptors were obtained from a boy under 10 years old in good health. Each CDR3 is given with its conserved first and last residue. The D gene is left open where the match is weak. Clone sizes are given selectively: once, few, many, or a class where the clone is expanded.

- | few | TRBJ2-3 | TRBV5-1 | TGCGCCAGCAGCTTGTTGGGGTCGGGACCACTGTATTTT | CASSLLGSGPLYF
- | - | TRBJ2-6 | TRBV5-1 | TGCGCCAGCAGCCCCGGGATCTACTCTGGGGCCAACGTCCTGACTTTC | CASSPGIYSGANVLTF
- | - | TRBJ2-2 | TRBV24-1 | TGTGCCACCAGTGATAGCCAGGGAGCCTCCACCGGGGAGCTGTTTTTT | CATSDSQGASTGELFF
TRBD2 | - | TRBJ2-3 | TRBV7-3 | TGTGCCAGCAGCTTTGGTCTAGCGGGGGTCGGGGATACGCAGTATTTT | CASSFGLAGVGDTQYF
TRBD2 | - | TRBJ2-7 | TRBV5-6 | TGTGCCAGCAGCGGACCACTAGCGGGATTCCGTCTTAGCTCCTACGAGCAGTACTTC | CASSGPLAGFRLSSYEQYF
- | - | TRBJ1-2 | TRBV9 | TGTGCCAGCAGCGTAGGAGGAGGGGATCTCTATGGCTACACCTTC | CASSVGGGDLYGYTF
TRBD1 | - | TRBJ2-2 | TRBV30 | TGTGCCTGGAATTCGGGACAGGGATACACCGGGGAGCTGTTTTTT | CAWNSGQGYTGELFF
- | few | TRBJ1-6 | TRBV11-2 | TGTGCCAGCAGCTTTCAGACAGGTTCCAATTCACCCCTCCACTTT | CASSFQTGSNSPLHF
- | many | TRBJ2-7 | TRBV7-2 | TGTGCCAGCAGCTTTAGCGGCCAGAGCTCCTACGAGCAGTACTTC | CASSFSGQSSYEQYF
TRBD1 | - | TRBJ2-1 | TRBV5-1 | TGCGCCAGCAGCGCTGACAGGGCCAATGAGCAGTTCTTC | CASSADRANEQFF
- | - | TRBJ2-5 | TRBV15 | TGTGCCACCAGCAGAGAGGGGGGTCGGGAGACCCAGTACTTC | CATSREGGRETQYF
TRBD1 | - | TRBJ2-1 | TRBV4-3 | TGCGCCAGCCGGGCAGGGGGCGCATACAATGAGCAGTTCTTC | CASRAGGAYNEQFF
- | few | TRBJ2-4 | TRBV7-9 | TGTGCCAGCAGCTTAGGGTCCGGGCCACAAAACATTCAGTACTTC | CASSLGSGPQNIQYF
TRBD2 | few | TRBJ2-3 | TRBV4-3 | TGCGCCAGCAGCCAGGACTGGACTAGCGCCACAGATACGCAGTATTTT | CASSQDWTSATDTQYF
TRBD2 | few | TRBJ2-5 | TRBV5-1 | TGCGCCAGCAGCTTGAGTCCGGGAGGGACACAAGAGACCCAGTACTTC | CASSLSPGGTQETQYF
- | few | TRBJ2-3 | TRBV4-2 | TGTGCCAGCAGCCAATCCCGGCGAGATACGCAGTATTTT | CASSQSRRDTQYF
- | - | TRBJ2-3 | TRBV7-8 | TGCGCCAGCAGCGATGAGCAGACCCTCTTCACAGATACGCAGTATTTT | CASSDEQTLFTDTQYF
- | few | TRBJ2-7 | TRBV29-1 | TGCAGCGTGGCCAAGGGCTCCTACGAGCAGTACTTC | CSVAKGSYEQYF
TRBD2 | - | TRBJ2-5 | TRBV18 | TGTGCCAGCTCACCCCAACTAGCGGCTCACCAAGAGACCCAGTACTTC | CASSPQLAAHQETQYF
TRBD1 | - | TRBJ1-2 | TRBV9 | TGTGCCAGCAGCGACGTGGGACAGAGAACTAACTATGGCTACACCTTC | CASSDVGQRTNYGYTF
- | - | TRBJ2-1 | TRBV7-2 | TGTGCCAGCAGGGAGGGTTGGGGTCCCTACAATGAGCAGTTCTTC | CASREGWGPYNEQFF
- | few | TRBJ2-5 | TRBV20-1 | TGCAGTGCTAGAGTCGTAGGGGAGATAGTAGAGACCCAGTACTTC | CSARVVGEIVETQYF
- | few | TRBJ2-7 | TRBV7-2 | TGTGCCAGCAGCTTAGGGCGGAATACCTACGAGCAGTACTTC | CASSLGRNTYEQYF
- | - | TRBJ2-3 | TRBV29-1 | TGCAGCGTTGGGGTAGACCGTAGCACAGATACGCAGTATTTT | CSVGVDRSTDTQYF
TRBD2 | few | TRBJ2-5 | TRBV12-3/TRBV12-4 | TGTGCCACGGAACTAGCGGGAGATGAGACCCAGTACTTC | CATELAGDETQYF
- | few | TRBJ2-5 | TRBV12-3/TRBV12-4 | TGTGCCAGCAGTTTCTCAGGGACAAATCAAGAGACCCAGTACTTC | CASSFSGTNQETQYF
TRBD2 | - | TRBJ2-7 | TRBV10-3 | TGTGCCATCAGTGAGTTAGCGGGGTCAGGGTACGAGCAGTACTTC | CAISELAGSGYEQYF
- | few | TRBJ2-5 | TRBV14 | TGTGCCAGCAGCCAAGACAGGGCAGGGGAGACCCAGTACTTC | CASSQDRAGETQYF
- | - | TRBJ1-3 | TRBV12-5 | TGTGCTAGTGACGACGGAAACACCATATATTTT | CASDDGNTIYF
- | few | TRBJ2-1 | TRBV27 | TGTGCCAGCAGTACCAGGGGCCTAAATCCGGCCGCCTACAATGAGCAGTTCTTC | CASSTRGLNPAAYNEQFF
- | - | TRBJ2-1 | TRBV7-3 | TGTGCCAGCAGCTTAACTGGGATGGATGAGCAGTTCTTC | CASSLTGMDEQFF
- | few | TRBJ2-1 | TRBV12-3/TRBV12-4 | TGTGCCAGCAGCCCCTTCGGAAATGAGCAGTTCTTC | CASSPFGNEQFF
- | - | TRBJ2-5 | TRBV20-1 | TGCAGTGCTAACCGGGGGGCAGCAGAGACCCAGTACTTC | CSANRGAAETQYF
TRBD2 | - | TRBJ2-1 | TRBV6-2/TRBV6-3 | TGTGCCAGCACCGACCCGACTAGCGGGAGGGATTCCTACAATGAGCAGTTCTTC | CASTDPTSGRDSYNEQFF
TRBD1 | - | TRBJ2-3 | TRBV2 | TGTGCCAGCAGCGTTTTGGGGGACAGAAGGGCAGATACGCAGTATTTT | CASSVLGDRRADTQYF
- | few | TRBJ2-2 | TRBV19 | TGTGCCAGTACCGAGGGGCTCCGGAACACCGGGGAGCTGTTTTTT | CASTEGLRNTGELFF
- | few | TRBJ1-1 | TRBV7-8 | TGTGCCAGCAGCTTAAACGTGAACACTGAAGCTTTCTTT | CASSLNVNTEAFF
- | - | TRBJ2-7 | TRBV12-3/TRBV12-4 | TGTGCCAGCAGTTCGGAGGGAGAATCCTACGAGCAGTACTTC | CASSSEGESYEQYF
- | few | TRBJ2-5 | TRBV29-1 | TGCAGCGTTGAGGGCGGGGTGCAAGAGACCCAGTACTTC | CSVEGGVQETQYF
TRBD2 | few | TRBJ2-3 | TRBV2 | TGTGCCAGCAGGATTCCTGGACTAGCGGCTAGCACAGATACGCAGTATTTT | CASRIPGLAASTDTQYF
- | - | TRBJ2-1 | TRBV12-3/TRBV12-4 | TGTGCCAGCAGTTTTTCTAATAGCCTCAATGAGCAGTTCTTC | CASSFSNSLNEQFF
- | few | TRBJ1-2 | TRBV4-2 | TGTGCCAGCAGCCAAGATCGGGCAGGGACCTATGGCTACACCTTC | CASSQDRAGTYGYTF
- | - | TRBJ2-5 | TRBV12-3/TRBV12-4 | TGTGCCAGCACCCAAGGCCAGGGCCAAGAGACCCAGTACTTC | CASTQGQGQETQYF
TRBD1 | - | TRBJ2-7 | TRBV6-1 | TGTGCCAGCAGTGGCCCGACAGGGGGATACGAGCAGTACTTC | CASSGPTGGYEQYF